This entry lists 4 T cell receptor beta chains sequenced from one sample in a study of shared clonotypes between healthy human individuals (dated by TCRdb to 2018 to 2020). CD8 naive samples were CD45RO-negative cells positively selected for CCR7, giving a CD45RA+CCR7+ population that excluded TemRA cells. Receptors were amplified or captured by the immunoSEQ multiplex PCR assay. In its TCRdb copy, this immuneACCESS table keeps in-frame sequences only and misses some clones. Where compared with another copy, unresolved V genes explain less than half of these, and the others have no known cause. The sample table holds approximately 1.9 million clones, of which 85% to 95% were seen once. Approximately 1.6% of the sample belongs to the ten largest clones. Specimen: naive CD8+ T cells from PBMCs. According to the study, the label for this sample's cell subset or site signals: CD45RA+CCR7+. The receptors stem from a man between 18 and 35 years old in good health. Some clones in this sample may be carry-over from other donors' samples.

In nucleotides, the CDR3 is TGTGCCAGCAGTTTGCGTGCAGGGAATGCTAACTATGGCTACACCTTC. This gives the protein CASSLRAGNANYGYTF. The chain recombines TRBV27 with TRBJ1-2, with a weak D call TRBD1 (5 bases). The CDR3 totals 16 residues. Trimming removed 3 bases from V and 0 bases from J, with 14 bases in between. Germline V lookup: CDR1 MNHEY, CDR2 SMNVEV (reference sequence).

The chain couples TRBV29-1 to TRBJ1-2, with unresolved D. Germline CDR1 reads SQVTM; CDR2 reads ANQGSEA. The CDR3 length is 13 residues. V was cut by 7 bases and J by 8 bases, with 20 bases left in between. This chain's CDR3 is CSAPIGFHMGYTF. The CDR3 bases are TGCAGCGCCCCCATTGGGTTCCATATGGGCTACACCTTC. Full variable domain (rest looked up from reference TRBV29-1 and TRBJ1-2): SAVISQKPSRDICQRGTSLTIQCQVDSQVTMMFWYRQQPGQSLTLIATANQGSEATYESGFVIDKFPISRPNLTFSTLTVSNMSPEDSSIYLCSAPIGFHMGYTFGSGTRLTVV.

The V and J genes are TRBV25-1 and TRBJ2-3; 8 bases agree with TRBD1. The CDR3 loop spans 18 amino acids. Trimming at V came to 1 base and at J to 3 bases, leaving 12 bases not matched to a gene. Germline CDR1 and CDR2: MGHDK and SYGVNS. The CDR3 nucleotides read TGTGCCAGCAGTGAATTCCTCAGGGGGCGACCGGGGACAGATACGCAGTATTTT. Translated: CASSEFLRGRPGTDTQYF.

Regarding this clone: Other DNA sequences of this sample code for an identical CDR3. The chain couples TRBV7-9 to TRBJ2-3; D remains unclear. This CDR3 contains 13 residues. CDR1 and CDR2 (germline): SEHNR, FQNEAQ (reference sequence). V shed 5 bases and J shed 0 bases, with 6 bases lying between them. As DNA, the CDR3 is TGTGCCAGCAGCGCCACCAGCACAGATACGCAGTATTTT. Encoded protein: CASSATSTDTQYF.